These 32 T cell receptor beta chains share one sample of origin, sequenced in a study of CXCR3-negative and CXCR3-positive naive CD8 T cells. No antigen has been identified for these receptors. Study results and limitations: Against CXCR3-negative naive cells, CXCR3-positive naive cells showed more hydrophobic TRB CDR3s.

UMI-labeled 5' RACE yielded the TRB cDNA libraries. TCRdb processed the 5' RACE reads again and assigns one entry to each CDR3 protein, with no DNA. This table lists 150,000 or so distinct CDR3 sequences. The sample consisted of naive CXCR3+ CD8+ T cells from blood. The subset here: CD45RO-CCR7+CD27+CD95- naive CD8+ T cells expressing CXCR3 (TNR3+). These receptors were obtained from a human donor in good health. Some clones in this sample may be carry-over from other donors' samples.

This rearrangement joins TRBV11-2 to TRBJ2-7; checking the TCRdb D call of TRBD1 is not possible without DNA. CDR3 size: 14 residues. Germline-derived CDR1 and CDR2 are SGHAT and FQNNGV. CDR3: CASSGTGQGYEQYF.

The V gene is TRBV15, the J gene TRBJ2-5; TCRdb's assignment of TRBD2 cannot be checked, as there is no DNA. Germline values: CDR1 LNHNV, CDR2 YYDKDF (reference sequence). The CDR3 sequence is 14 residues long. This chain's CDR3 is CATSREWAEETQYF. Using reference TRBV15 and TRBJ2-5 for the parts outside the CDR3, the full variable domain is DAMVIQNPRYQVTQFGKPVTLSCSQTLNHNVMYWYQQKSSQAPKLLFHYYDKDFNNEADTPDNFQSRRPNTSFCFLDIRSPGLGDTAMYLCATSREWAEETQYFGPGTRLLVL.

V usage is TRBV12-3 or TRBV12-4 and J usage is TRBJ2-1; TCRdb returns TRBD2, unconfirmable since there is no DNA. The CDR3 totals 13 residues. The CDR3 reads CASSFAGPSEQFF.

The chain links TRBV6-2 or TRBV6-3 to TRBJ2-6. The CDR3 spans 14 residues. CDR1 MNHEY and CDR2 SVGEGT come from the germline V gene. This chain's CDR3 is CASSIYGGANVLTF.

The chain uses TRBV21-1 and TRBJ2-7. TRBV21-1 is tagged as a pseudogene. This CDR3 is 12 amino acids long. This chain's CDR3 is CASSKPSYEQYF.

The chain recombines TRBV10-3 with TRBJ1-5. Germline V gene lookup returns CDR1 ENHRY and CDR2 SYGVKD. CDR3 length: 15 amino acids. CDR3 loop: CAISESESGNQPQHF.

This sequence joins TRBV6-6 and TRBJ1-5; as DNA is missing, the TRBD1 call by TCRdb cannot be tested. This CDR3 contains 15 residues. Germline CDR1 is MNHNY and CDR2 is SVGAGI (reference sequence). The CDR3 sequence: CASTWDTSRNQPQHF.

This chain connects TRBV7-9 to TRBJ2-5. Germline CDR1 is SEHNR and CDR2 is FQNEAQ (reference sequence). This CDR3 comprises 14 residues. The CDR3 spells CASSLAGYQETQYF.

The genes are TRBV20-1 and TRBJ2-7; the TCRdb D gene call, TRBD1, has no DNA to confirm it. The CDR3 totals 15 residues. Per germline, CDR1 DFQATT and CDR2 SNEGSKA (reference sequence). The CDR3 here is CSARAPGQGAYEQYF.

V is TRBV11-2 and J is TRBJ2-5; with no DNA, the TCRdb D assignment of TRBD1 cannot be verified. This CDR3 region has 15 residues. CDR1 is SGHAT, CDR2 FQNNGV, per germline. Here the CDR3 reads CASSLAGTGASGVYF.

The rearrangement uses TRBV14 and TRBJ2-7. CDR3 size: 13 residues. The V gene's germline CDR1 is SGHDN and CDR2 FVKESK. The chain's CDR3 is CASKDGYSYEQYF.

This CDR3 reads CSVDAGTSTDTQYF. The rearrangement joins TRBV29-1 to TRBJ2-3; TCRdb's assignment of TRBD2 cannot be checked, as there is no DNA. Per germline, CDR1 SQVTM and CDR2 ANQGSEA. CDR3 length: 14 residues.

The chain couples TRBV7-8 to TRBJ2-5; TCRdb indicates TRBD1, and absent DNA this call remains unverified. There are 14 residues in the CDR3. Germline values: CDR1 SGHVS, CDR2 FQNEAQ. CDR3 in amino acids: CASSPEWGVETQYF.

The chain combines TRBV20-1 with TRBJ1-1; TCRdb gives TRBD1 as the D gene, but with no DNA this cannot be confirmed. The germline CDR1 and CDR2 sequences are DFQATT and SNEGSKA (reference sequence). The CDR3 has 16 residues. Here the CDR3 reads CSARPYVTGFGTEAFF.

The chain is built from TRBV20-1 and TRBJ2-7. Germline V gene sequence: CDR1 DFQATT, CDR2 SNEGSKA (reference sequence). The CDR3 consists of 13 residues. The chain's CDR3 is CSAREEGPHEQYF.

The V and J genes are TRBV20-1 and TRBJ1-6. The CDR3 totals 15 residues. The V gene's germline CDR1 is DFQATT and CDR2 SNEGSKA (reference sequence). CDR3 region: CSAMDSSSYNSPLHF.

The chain is built from TRBV12-3 or TRBV12-4 and TRBJ2-2; TCRdb gives TRBD2 as the D gene, but with no DNA this cannot be confirmed. There are 15 residues in the CDR3. The CDR3 region is CASVATGENTGELFF.

The J gene is TRBJ1-5, the V gene TRBV10-2. This CDR3 is built from 14 residues. CDR1 is WSHSY and CDR2 is SAAADI in the germline V gene. CDR3 sequence reads: CASSERPGGQPQHF.

The CDR3 region is CASSDFGLAGGNEQFF. The V gene is TRBV2, the J gene TRBJ2-1; TCRdb returns TRBD2, unconfirmable since there is no DNA. The germline CDR1 and CDR2 sequences are SNHLY and FYNNEI. The CDR3 runs to 16 residues.

The rearrangement uses TRBV10-1 and TRBJ2-1. The germline V gene has CDR1 WNHNN and CDR2 SYGVQD (reference sequence). CDR3 size: 13 residues. The CDR3 is CASSDADVGEQFF.

The V call is TRBV5-1, the J call TRBJ2-1; TCRdb's D gene call, TRBD2, goes unchecked for lack of DNA. This CDR3 region has 16 residues. Germline lookup yields CDR1 SGHRS and CDR2 YFSETQ. This chain's CDR3 is CASSLPGTSGGGEQFF.

The rearrangement uses TRBV15 and TRBJ2-1; TCRdb's D call, TRBD1, is unchecked because there is no DNA. CDR3 size: 18 residues. Germline assignment: CDR1 LNHNV and CDR2 YYDKDF (reference sequence). The CDR3 reads CATSRVPPLAPPGNEQFF. Full variable domain (outside the CDR3, taken from reference TRBV15 and TRBJ2-1): DAMVIQNPRYQVTQFGKPVTLSCSQTLNHNVMYWYQQKSSQAPKLLFHYYDKDFNNEADTPDNFQSRRPNTSFCFLDIRSPGLGDTAMYLCATSRVPPLAPPGNEQFFGPGTRLTVL.

The chain couples TRBV7-6 to TRBJ1-2; TCRdb's D call of TRBD1 is untestable without DNA. The CDR3 is 13 residues long. Germline CDR1 is SGHVS and CDR2 is FNYEAQ. This CDR3 reads CASSLEQGNGYTF.

This chain joins TRBV5-1 and TRBJ2-1; the D call of TRBD2 rests on TCRdb alone, since no DNA is present to check it. The CDR3 spans 15 residues. Germline assignment: CDR1 SGHRS and CDR2 YFSETQ. The CDR3 region is CASSPLAGVGGEQFF. The full variable domain, completed using reference TRBV5-1 and TRBJ2-1, is KAGVTQTPRYLIKTRGQQVTLSCSPISGHRSVSWYQQTPGQGLQFLFEYFSETQRNKGNFPGRFSGRQFSNSRSEMNVSTLELGDSALYLCASSPLAGVGGEQFFGPGTRLTVL.

The V call is TRBV29-1, the J call TRBJ1-1; checking the TCRdb D call of TRBD1 is not possible without DNA. The CDR3 is 15 amino acids. Germline values: CDR1 SQVTM, CDR2 ANQGSEA. Here the CDR3 reads CSVVGTGALNTEAFF.

V gene TRBV4-3 combines with J gene TRBJ2-7; TCRdb's D call, TRBD2, is unchecked because there is no DNA. The CDR3 has 16 residues. Germline V gene sequence: CDR1 LGHNA, CDR2 YSLEER. The CDR3 protein is CASSQDWGLAGYEQYF.

The rearrangement joins TRBV4-1 to TRBJ1-1. The CDR3 is made up of 14 amino acids. Germline values: CDR1 MGHRA, CDR2 YSYEKL. CDR3 region: CASSQARGWTEAFF.

The chain links TRBV4-3 to TRBJ2-1; TCRdb picks TRBD1, but there is no DNA to check that call. The CDR3 is 15 residues long. Per germline, CDR1 LGHNA and CDR2 YSLEER. The chain's CDR3 is CASSQLSGTPLEQFF.

The V gene is TRBV28, the J gene TRBJ2-7; TCRdb gives TRBD1 as the D gene, but with no DNA this cannot be confirmed. The CDR3 has 12 amino acids. Germline V gene data show CDR1 as MDHEN and CDR2 as SYDVKM. The CDR3 here is CASSPGDYEQYF.

V gene TRBV12-3 or TRBV12-4 combines with J gene TRBJ2-4; as DNA is missing, the TRBD1 call by TCRdb cannot be tested. The CDR3 consists of 14 residues. The CDR3 sequence is CASSRDLGRNIQYF.

This rearrangement joins TRBV29-1 to TRBJ1-5; TCRdb proposes TRBD1, but this gene call is untestable without DNA. Germline V gives CDR1 SQVTM, CDR2 ANQGSEA. This CDR3 has 12 residues. CDR3: CSVRQGNQPQHF. Variable domain in full (rest from reference TRBV29-1 and TRBJ1-5): SAVISQKPSRDICQRGTSLTIQCQVDSQVTMMFWYRQQPGQSLTLIATANQGSEATYESGFVIDKFPISRPNLTFSTLTVSNMSPEDSSIYLCSVRQGNQPQHFGDGTRLSIL.

The chain joins TRBV25-1 to TRBJ2-3; TCRdb selects TRBD2, and the lack of DNA leaves this call unchecked. Per the germline V gene, CDR1 is MGHDK and CDR2 is SYGVNS. The CDR3 totals 13 residues. The CDR3 sequence: CASSVPSDLAQYF.